The clone carrying this TCR beta chain was counted between two and nine times. In TCRdb, the 5' RACE reads were re-called with MiXCR into one record per CDR3 protein. The data contain tens of thousands of distinct CDR3 sequences, over 15% of them singletons. This CDR3 spans 20 amino acids. Germline V gene lookup returns CDR1 SGHRS and CDR2 YFSETQ. V dropped 0 bases and J dropped 0 bases, with 24 bases sitting between them. Sequencing was performed on naive CD4+ T cells sorted from blood. Subset given: naive CD4+ T cells, CD4+CD45RA+CD25-. This TCR was recovered from a female donor with breast cancer. The chain is built from TRBV5-1 and TRBJ1-2; D may be TRBD1 (5 bases). The CDR3 sequence is CASSLASNLGTWGPNYGYTF. In DNA, the CDR3 is TGCGCCAGCAGCTTGGCCTCGAACCTGGGGACCTGGGGCCCTAACTATGGCTACACCTTC.